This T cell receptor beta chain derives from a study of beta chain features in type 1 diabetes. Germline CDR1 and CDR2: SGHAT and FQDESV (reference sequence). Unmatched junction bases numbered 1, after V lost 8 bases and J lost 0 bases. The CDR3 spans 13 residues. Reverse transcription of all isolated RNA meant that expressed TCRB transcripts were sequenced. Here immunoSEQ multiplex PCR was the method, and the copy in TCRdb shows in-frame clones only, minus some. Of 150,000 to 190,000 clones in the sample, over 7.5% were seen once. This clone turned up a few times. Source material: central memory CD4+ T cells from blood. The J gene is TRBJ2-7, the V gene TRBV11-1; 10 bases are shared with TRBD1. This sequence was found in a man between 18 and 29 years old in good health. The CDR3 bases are TGTGCCAGCGGGACAGGGGTCTCCTACGAGCAGTACTTC. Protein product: CASGTGVSYEQYF.